The 13 T cell receptor beta chains in this list originate from one sample, sequenced in a study of T cell responses to AZD1222 COVID-19 vaccine. The assay was immunoSEQ multiplex PCR, and TCRdb's table has in-frame clones only and misses some. The table lists about 120,000 clones, approximately 85% of them singletons. This sample comprised peripheral blood, obtained on day 0 of AZD1222 vaccination. The receptors here all came from an adult in good health.

The chain uses TRBV5-4 and TRBJ1-4; 9 bases are a match to TRBD1. The germline CDR1 and CDR2 sequences are SGHNT and YYREEE (reference sequence). The V segment lost 0 bases and the J segment 10 bases; nucleotides outside the gene matches: 10. The length of the CDR3 is 16 residues. In DNA form, the CDR3 reads TGTGCCAGCAGCTTGGGGTTAGGACAGGGGAACCCAAAACTGTTTTTT. Its protein product is CASSLGLGQGNPKLFF.

In its sample, this clone was seen a few times. The V call is TRBV10-3, the J call TRBJ1-4; D gene unclear. CDR1 and CDR2 from the germline V gene are ENHRY and SYGVKD. The CDR3 is 15 residues long. Trimming pared 0 bases from V and 8 bases from J, leaving 13 bases between. The chain's CDR3 is CAISESTGDREKLFF. CDR3 sequence (DNA): TGTGCCATCAGTGAGTCGACCGGGGATAGGGAAAAACTGTTTTTT.

The chain links TRBV7-2 to TRBJ1-4, with D possibly TRBD1 on 6 matching bases. V gave up 5 bases and J gave up 5 bases, with 12 bases separating them. Germline V gives CDR1 SGHTA, CDR2 FQGNSA. The CDR3 sequence is 14 residues long. CDR3 sequence: CASSLGGRNEKLFF. The CDR3 nucleotides read TGTGCCAGCAGCCTAGGGGGTAGGAATGAAAAACTGTTTTTT.

The rearrangement joins TRBV3-1 (or the pseudogene TRBV3-2) to TRBJ1-4; D is ambiguous. Trimming took off 4 bases at V and 7 bases at J, with 7 bases between the two ends. Germline CDR1 is LGHDT and CDR2 is YNNKEL (reference sequence). CDR3 size: 12 residues. In DNA form, the CDR3 reads TGTGCCAGCAGCCGCAGGACTGAAAAACTGTTTTTT. This sequence encodes CASSRRTEKLFF.

The V and J genes are TRBV4-2 and TRBJ2-7; D possibly uses TRBD1 or TRBD2 (5 bases each). Germline CDR1 reads LGHNA; CDR2 reads YNFKEQ. This CDR3 contains 15 residues. V lost 4 bases to trimming and J lost 3 bases, with 16 bases between them. CDR3 amino acids: CASSPGTQQVYEQYF. In nucleotides, the CDR3 is TGTGCCAGCAGCCCCGGGACCCAACAGGTCTACGAGCAGTACTTC.

V gene TRBV19 combines with J gene TRBJ1-4; 7 bases fit TRBD1. V lost 4 bases, J lost 6 bases, and 8 bases stayed unmatched. This CDR3 is built from 15 residues. CDR1 and CDR2 from the germline V gene are LNHDA and SQIVND (reference sequence). The CDR3 protein is CASSTGSGTDEKLFF. The CDR3 bases are TGTGCCAGTAGTACAGGTTCCGGGACAGATGAAAAACTGTTTTTT.

The chain couples TRBV5-1 to TRBJ1-2; a possible D gene is TRBD1 (6 bases). In germline, CDR1 is SGHRS, CDR2 YFSETQ. The V end was cut by 6 bases, the J end by 8 bases, with 14 bases between. The length of the CDR3 is 12 residues. This CDR3 reads CASTQGSQGYTF. The CDR3 DNA sequence: TGCGCCAGCACCCAGGGGAGTCAAGGCTACACCTTC. The full variable domain, in which reference TRBV5-1 and TRBJ1-2 provide the parts outside the CDR3, is KAGVTQTPRYLIKTRGQQVTLSCSPISGHRSVSWYQQTPGQGLQFLFEYFSETQRNKGNFPGRFSGRQFSNSRSEMNVSTLELGDSALYLCASTQGSQGYTFGSGTRLTVV.

The chain is built from TRBV30 and TRBJ2-2; no definite D call. Germline CDR1 reads GTSNPN; CDR2 reads SVGIG (reference sequence). This CDR3 contains 13 residues. V shed 5 bases and J shed 1 base, with 8 bases lying between them. CDR3 sequence reads: CAWPHRNTGELFF. CDR3 bases: TGTGCCTGGCCCCACAGGAACACCGGGGAGCTGTTTTTT.

V usage is TRBV12-5 and J usage is TRBJ1-1, with 9 nucleotides matching TRBD1. With V trimmed by 6 bases and J by 5 bases, 4 bases remained unmatched. Germline loops: CDR1 LGHNT, CDR2 FRNRAP. This CDR3 is 13 amino acids long. CDR3 sequence: CASGLTGGTEAFF. The CDR3 DNA sequence: TGTGCTAGTGGCCTGACAGGGGGAACTGAAGCTTTCTTT.

V usage is TRBV7-9 and J usage is TRBJ2-7; 7 nucleotides match TRBD1. Germline loops: CDR1 SEHNR, CDR2 FQNEAQ (reference sequence). The V segment lost 0 bases and the J segment 0 bases; nucleotides outside the gene matches: 8. CDR3 length equals 17 residues. CDR3 nucleotide sequence: TGTGCCAGCAGCTTAGCGGAGACAGGGCTCTACTCCTACGAGCAGTACTTC. The encoded protein is CASSLAETGLYSYEQYF.

This chain uses TRBV10-3 with TRBJ1-5, with 8 bases matching TRBD1. Germline V gene sequence: CDR1 ENHRY, CDR2 SYGVKD. V lost 4 bases and J lost 6; bases outside the gene matches: 2. The CDR3 sequence is 13 residues long. Here the CDR3 DNA reads TGTGCCATCAGTGCACAGGGGGGTCAGCCCCAGCATTTT. Translating it yields CAISAQGGQPQHF.

This chain links TRBV30 with TRBJ2-6; D is unresolved. In germline, CDR1 is GTSNPN, CDR2 SVGIG (reference sequence). The CDR3 is 18 residues long. The V and J ends lost 7 bases and 0 bases respectively, with 22 bases between them. The CDR3 sequence: CASNREYIGSSGANVLTF. The DNA for the CDR3 is TGTGCCTCCAACCGCGAATACATTGGAAGCTCTGGGGCCAACGTCCTGACTTTC. The variable domain in full, with the rest retrieved from reference TRBV30 and TRBJ2-6, is SQTIHQWPATLVQPVGSPLSLECTVEGTSNPNLYWYRQAAGRGLQLLFYSVGIGQISSEVPQNLSASRPQDRQFILSSKKLLLSDSGFYLCASNREYIGSSGANVLTFGAGSRLTVL.

The chain has TRBV6-2 or TRBV6-3 and TRBJ1-5, with 9 nucleotides matching TRBD1. The CDR3 sequence is 16 residues long. CDR1 is MNHEY, CDR2 SVGEGT, per germline. J gave up 2 bases and V 5 bases, and 7 bases lay outside the gene matches. The CDR3 coding sequence is TGTGCCAGCAGTCGCCGGGACAGGGTAGGCAATCAGCCCCAGCATTTT. Translating gives CASSRRDRVGNQPQHF.